A selection of T cell receptor beta chains follows, all from one sample in a study of blood T cell repertoires in COVID-19. Only in-frame clones appear in the TCRdb table, and some are missing; sequencing was by immunoSEQ multiplex PCR. This table holds 20,000 to 25,000 clones, approximately 88% found once. What was sequenced was peripheral blood. Receptors were obtained from a man aged 65-85 years in a cohort sampled during active COVID-19. Both conserved end residues are part of each CDR3. D genes are given only for firm matches. Expanded clones are given a class, and other clones once, few, many or no size at all.

V gene: TRBV19; clone size: NA; J gene: TRBJ1-2; D gene: NA; CDR3 protein: CASSIDQGPNYGYTF; CDR3 DNA: TGTGCCAGTAGTATAGATCAGGGGCCTAACTATGGCTACACCTTC
V gene: TRBV24-1; clone size: NA; J gene: TRBJ2-3; D gene: TRBD1; CDR3 protein: CATSEPPRQGVGTDTQYF; CDR3 DNA: TGTGCCACCAGTGAGCCTCCCCGACAGGGGGTAGGCACAGATACGCAGTATTTT
V gene: TRBV5-1; clone size: NA; J gene: TRBJ1-1; D gene: TRBD1; CDR3 protein: CASSLGQGGTEAFF; CDR3 DNA: TGCGCCAGCAGCCTTGGACAGGGGGGTACTGAAGCTTTCTTT
V gene: TRBV4-1; clone size: NA; J gene: TRBJ1-3; D gene: NA; CDR3 protein: CASSGGSSGNTIYF; CDR3 DNA: TGCGCCAGCAGCGGCGGCAGCTCTGGAAACACCATATATTTT
V gene: TRBV29-1; clone size: NA; J gene: TRBJ2-7; D gene: NA; CDR3 protein: CSVQQGSNEQYF; CDR3 DNA: TGCAGCGTACAACAGGGATCAAACGAGCAGTACTTC
V gene: TRBV7-7; clone size: NA; J gene: TRBJ2-5; D gene: NA; CDR3 protein: CASSLSSVSRGETQYF; CDR3 DNA: TGTGCTAGCAGCCTATCCTCCGTCTCAAGAGGAGAGACCCAGTACTTC
V gene: TRBV7-9; clone size: NA; J gene: TRBJ1-6; D gene: TRBD1; CDR3 protein: CASSLAGTVRSPLHF; CDR3 DNA: TGTGCCAGCAGCTTAGCGGGGACAGTACGTTCACCCCTCCACTTT
V gene: TRBV28; clone size: few; J gene: TRBJ2-1; D gene: TRBD2; CDR3 protein: CASSMTSGFTFF; CDR3 DNA: TGTGCCAGCAGTATGACTAGCGGGTTTACGTTCTTC
V gene: TRBV18; clone size: NA; J gene: TRBJ1-5; D gene: NA; CDR3 protein: CASSRARYQPQHF; CDR3 DNA: TGTGCCAGCTCACGGGCTCGGTATCAGCCCCAGCATTTT
V gene: TRBV7-2; clone size: NA; J gene: TRBJ2-4; D gene: TRBD1; CDR3 protein: CASSRDRGAAKNIQYF; CDR3 DNA: TGTGCCAGCAGCAGGGACAGGGGGGCAGCCAAAAACATTCAGTACTTC
V gene: TRBV6-6; clone size: NA; J gene: TRBJ1-6; D gene: NA; CDR3 protein: CASSYSSSLGSPLHF; CDR3 DNA: TGTGCCAGCAGTTACTCCTCGAGTCTAGGCTCACCCCTCCACTTT
V gene: TRBV6-6; clone size: NA; J gene: TRBJ1-1; D gene: NA; CDR3 protein: CAGRMNTEAFF; CDR3 DNA: TGTGCCGGTAGAATGAACACTGAAGCTTTCTTT
V gene: TRBV7-9; clone size: few; J gene: TRBJ2-7; D gene: NA; CDR3 protein: CASSPVGHEQYF; CDR3 DNA: TGTGCCAGCAGCCCCGTGGGGCACGAGCAGTACTTC
V gene: TRBV10-3; clone size: few; J gene: TRBJ2-7; D gene: NA; CDR3 protein: CAISESSGASYEQYF; CDR3 DNA: TGTGCCATCAGTGAGTCTAGCGGAGCCTCCTACGAGCAGTACTTC
V gene: TRBV7-9; clone size: NA; J gene: TRBJ2-7; D gene: NA; CDR3 protein: CASSFQESYKQYF; CDR3 DNA: TGTGCCAGCAGCTTTCAGGAATCCTACAAGCAGTACTTC
V gene: TRBV6-2/TRBV6-3; clone size: NA; J gene: TRBJ2-1; D gene: NA; CDR3 protein: CASSYSPKTSLYEQFF; CDR3 DNA: TGTGCCAGCAGTTACTCCCCAAAGACTAGTCTGTATGAGCAGTTCTTC